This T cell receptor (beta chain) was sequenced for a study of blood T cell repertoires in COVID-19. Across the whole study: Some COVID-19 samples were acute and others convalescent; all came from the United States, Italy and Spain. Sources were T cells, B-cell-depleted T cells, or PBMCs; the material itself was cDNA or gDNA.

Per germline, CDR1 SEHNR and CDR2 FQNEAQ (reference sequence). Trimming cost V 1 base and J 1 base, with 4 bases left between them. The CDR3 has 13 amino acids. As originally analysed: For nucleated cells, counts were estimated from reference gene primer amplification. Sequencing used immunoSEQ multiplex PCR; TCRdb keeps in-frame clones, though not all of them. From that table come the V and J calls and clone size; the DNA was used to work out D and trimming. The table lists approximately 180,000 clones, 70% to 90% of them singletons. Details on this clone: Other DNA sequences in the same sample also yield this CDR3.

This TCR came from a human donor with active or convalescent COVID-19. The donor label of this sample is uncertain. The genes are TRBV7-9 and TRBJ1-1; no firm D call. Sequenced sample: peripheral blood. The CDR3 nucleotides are TGTGCCAGCAGCTTAGAACAGAACACTGAAGCTTTCTTT. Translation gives CASSLEQNTEAFF.